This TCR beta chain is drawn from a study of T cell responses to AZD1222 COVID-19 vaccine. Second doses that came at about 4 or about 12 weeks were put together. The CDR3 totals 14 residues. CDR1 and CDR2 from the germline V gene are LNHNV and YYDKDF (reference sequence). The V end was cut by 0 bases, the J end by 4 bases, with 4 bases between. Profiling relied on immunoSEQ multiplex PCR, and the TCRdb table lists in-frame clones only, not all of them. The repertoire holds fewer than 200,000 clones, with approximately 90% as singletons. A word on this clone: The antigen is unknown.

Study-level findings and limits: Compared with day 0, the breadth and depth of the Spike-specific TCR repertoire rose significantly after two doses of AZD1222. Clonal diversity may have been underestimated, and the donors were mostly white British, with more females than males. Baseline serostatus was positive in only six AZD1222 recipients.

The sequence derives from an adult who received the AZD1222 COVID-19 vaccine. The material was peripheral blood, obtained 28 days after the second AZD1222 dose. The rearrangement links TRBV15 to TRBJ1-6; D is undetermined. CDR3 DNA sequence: TGTGCCACCAGCAGAGATTTGTATAATTCACCCCTCCACTTT. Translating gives CATSRDLYNSPLHF.